The 17 T cell receptor beta chains below come from one sample, sequenced in a study of neurological immune-mediated disorders (dated by TCRdb to between 2018 and 2021). The library was obtained by 5' RACE. TCRdb lists the instrument as Illumina HiSeq 2500. The public reads were reanalyzed by TCRdb: fastp trimming at Q25, MiXCR alignment, in-frame beta chains only. Rows matching on CDR3 protein sequence are summarized as one entry with the most common DNA and genes. The sample yields around 90,000 distinct CDR3 sequences; less than 15% were counted once. Approximately 5% of the sample is taken by the ten largest. The time point label here, explained by the study, means: longitudinal time-point 2. What was sequenced was PBMCs. The receptors shown here come from a female donor with HTLV-1-associated myelopathy (HAM/TSP).

To note about this clonotype: Compared with germline, one end of the junction differs, possibly owing to a read error. The chain has TRBV9 and TRBJ2-7; D is ambiguous. Germline-derived CDR1 and CDR2 are SGDLS and YYNGEE. The CDR3 has 13 amino acids. In DNA, the CDR3 is TGCGCCAGCAGCGTAGATGGCGGCTACGAGCATTACTTC. Its protein is CASSVDGGYEHYF.

The chain combines TRBV5-5 with TRBJ2-1, with D unresolved. Trimming left V 7 bases short and J 3 bases short, with 11 bases between. There are 13 residues in the CDR3. The germline V gene encodes CDR1 SGHKS and CDR2 YYEKEE (reference sequence). CDR3 sequence reads: CASETYIYNEQFF. Here the CDR3 DNA reads TGTGCCAGCGAGACTTATATCTACAATGAGCAGTTCTTC. The full variable domain, in which reference TRBV5-5 and TRBJ2-1 provide the parts outside the CDR3, is DAGVTQSPTHLIKTRGQQVTLRCSPISGHKSVSWYQQVLGQGPQFIFQYYEKEERGRGNFPDRFSARQFPNYSSELNVNALLLGDSALYLCASETYIYNEQFFGPGTRLTVL.

The sample holds many counts of this clonotype. The V gene is TRBV12-3 or TRBV12-4, the J gene TRBJ2-3; possibly TRBD2 for D (6 bases). There are 17 residues in the CDR3. V was cut by 5 bases and J by 1 base, with 19 bases left in between. CDR3 amino acids: CASSTGPRGARTDTQYF. CDR3 bases: TGTGCCAGCAGTACCGGCCCTCGCGGGGCTCGCACAGATACGCAGTATTTT.

In the case of this clonotype: It may be a read error: a sequence one base away is much more abundant. The CDR3 does not close with the conserved phenylalanine or tryptophan, likely indicating a read error. The CDR3 region has the DNA TGCGCCAGCAGCTCCCCGGGACAGGGTGTTGACGAGCAGTACTTA. Protein sequence: CASSSPGQGVDEQYL. J is TRBJ2-7 and V is TRBV5-1; TRBD1 matches at 9 bases. The germline V gene has CDR1 SGHRS and CDR2 YFSETQ. The CDR3 contains 15 residues. J was trimmed by 5 bases and V by 3 bases; bases with no gene match: 9.

The sample holds many counts of this clonotype. J is TRBJ2-1 and V is TRBV5-1, with D possibly TRBD1 on 5 matching bases. The CDR3 totals 17 residues. CDR1 and CDR2 (germline): SGHRS, YFSETQ. The V gene lost 2 bases and the J gene lost 0 bases, with 15 bases spanning the gap. The CDR3 DNA is TGCGCCAGCAGCTTAGGGGTGGGGTCGAGCTCCTACAATGAGCAGTTCTTC. This sequence encodes CASSLGVGSSSYNEQFF.

This clonotype was detected many times. The rearrangement links TRBV7-9 to TRBJ1-2, with unresolved D. The V and J ends lost 5 bases and 8 bases respectively, with 9 bases between them. Germline values: CDR1 SEHNR, CDR2 FQNEAQ (reference sequence). The CDR3 is 11 residues long. Here the CDR3 DNA reads TGTGCCAGCAGCCCAGAGTTGGGCTACACCTTC. This gives the protein CASSPELGYTF.

This clonotype was counted at least ten times. The chain couples TRBV11-2 to TRBJ2-3, with unresolved D. V was cut by 6 bases and J by 5 bases, with 12 bases left in between. Per germline, CDR1 SGHAT and CDR2 FQNNGV. The CDR3 totals 13 residues. The CDR3 nucleotides are TGTGCCAGCAGTCAAGGGCAAGGAGATACGCAGTATTTT. Protein: CASSQGQGDTQYF.

This clonotype has ten or more counts. The V gene is TRBV19, the J gene TRBJ2-2, with D unclear. The CDR3 is 13 residues long. V was shortened by 5 bases and J by 5 bases, with 9 bases between the two germline ends. Germline assignment: CDR1 LNHDA and CDR2 SQIVND (reference sequence). The CDR3 bases are TGTGCCAGTAGTCACAGCCAGACCGGGGAGCTGTTTTTT. Translating gives CASSHSQTGELFF.

At least ten counts were recorded for this clonotype. The V and J genes are TRBV5-6 and TRBJ2-1; perhaps D is TRBD1 or TRBD2 (5 bases each). With 7 bases removed from V and 7 bases from J, the gap between germline ends came to 9 bases. The CDR3 is 11 amino acids. Germline V gene lookup returns CDR1 SGHDT and CDR2 YYEEEE. CDR3 sequence reads: CASLWGNEQFF. The CDR3 DNA follows: TGTGCCAGCCTGTGGGGGAATGAGCAGTTCTTC.

This clonotype has ten or more counts. The chain is built from TRBV20-1 and TRBJ2-7; D not certain. V gave up 1 base and J gave up 0 bases, with 7 bases separating them. This CDR3 spans 13 amino acids. The germline gives CDR1 DFQATT, CDR2 SNEGSKA (reference sequence). CDR3 sequence: CSARGDVSYEQYF. CDR3 coding DNA: TGCAGTGCTAGAGGTGACGTCTCCTACGAGCAGTACTTC.

The sample holds many counts of this clonotype. The genes are TRBV20-1 and TRBJ2-7; 10 bases match TRBD2. V shed 0 bases, J shed 1 base, and the junction held 9 bases outside the gene matches. Per the germline V gene, CDR1 is DFQATT and CDR2 is SNEGSKA (reference sequence). The length of the CDR3 is 17 residues. The CDR3 sequence is CSARDSLTSGDSYEQYF. The CDR3 DNA sequence: TGCAGTGCTAGAGATTCGCTTACTAGCGGGGATTCCTACGAGCAGTACTTC.

Ten or more counts support this clonotype. V usage is TRBV6-6 and J usage is TRBJ2-7; 7 nucleotides align to TRBD1. After removal of 2 bases from V and 5 bases from J, the junction contained 3 bases not matched to a gene. Per germline, CDR1 MNHNY and CDR2 SVGAGI (reference sequence). This CDR3 comprises 13 residues. DNA of the CDR3: TGTGCCAGCAGTTACGACAGGGTACACGAGCAGTACTTC. It encodes CASSYDRVHEQYF.

This clonotype was counted only a few times. This sequence joins TRBV18 and TRBJ2-1; possibly TRBD2 for D (5 bases). This CDR3 has 15 amino acids. V dropped 0 bases and J dropped 8 bases, with 14 bases sitting between them. Germline V lookup: CDR1 KGHSH, CDR2 LQKENI. CDR3 region: CASSPPQVGSHEQFF. The CDR3 coding sequence is TGTGCCAGCTCACCACCGCAGGTAGGGAGCCATGAGCAGTTCTTC.

This clonotype showed up many times. The chain uses TRBV5-1 and TRBJ2-2; D is unclear. Germline CDR1 reads SGHRS; CDR2 reads YFSETQ. The ends were cut back, 5 bases at V and 1 base at J, with 6 bases in the middle. This CDR3 contains 13 residues. The CDR3, as DNA: TGCGCCAGCAGGGAGCGGAACACCGGGGAGCTGTTTTTT. It encodes CASRERNTGELFF.

This clonotype was seen at least ten times. This chain uses TRBV6-5 with TRBJ2-4; either TRBD1 or TRBD2 may supply D (6 bases each). This CDR3 contains 15 residues. The germline V and J ends were trimmed by 2 bases and 10 bases, with 18 bases remaining between them. Germline V gene sequence: CDR1 MNHEY, CDR2 SVGAGI. Here the CDR3 reads CASSYGAGGGRIQYF. DNA for the CDR3: TGTGCCAGCAGTTACGGGGCCGGGGGCGGAAGAATTCAGTACTTC.

In this sample, this clonotype turned up many times. This CDR3 is CASSPRTGTYEQYF. CDR3 nucleotides: TGTGCCAGCAGTCCCCGGACAGGGACCTACGAGCAGTACTTC. The chain links TRBV28 to TRBJ2-7; 8 nucleotides agree with TRBD1. Per the germline V gene, CDR1 is MDHEN and CDR2 is SYDVKM. With V trimmed by 5 bases and J by 2 bases, 5 bases remained unmatched. CDR3 length: 14 amino acids.

This clonotype was recorded at least ten times. This chain links TRBV12-3 or TRBV12-4 with TRBJ2-7; TRBD2 matches at 7 bases. With V trimmed by 6 bases and J by 6 bases, 14 bases remained unmatched. The length of the CDR3 is 15 residues. The CDR3, as DNA: TGTGCCAGCAGCCTGGACGAAGCGGGACCCTCCGAGCAGTACTTC. Translation gives CASSLDEAGPSEQYF.